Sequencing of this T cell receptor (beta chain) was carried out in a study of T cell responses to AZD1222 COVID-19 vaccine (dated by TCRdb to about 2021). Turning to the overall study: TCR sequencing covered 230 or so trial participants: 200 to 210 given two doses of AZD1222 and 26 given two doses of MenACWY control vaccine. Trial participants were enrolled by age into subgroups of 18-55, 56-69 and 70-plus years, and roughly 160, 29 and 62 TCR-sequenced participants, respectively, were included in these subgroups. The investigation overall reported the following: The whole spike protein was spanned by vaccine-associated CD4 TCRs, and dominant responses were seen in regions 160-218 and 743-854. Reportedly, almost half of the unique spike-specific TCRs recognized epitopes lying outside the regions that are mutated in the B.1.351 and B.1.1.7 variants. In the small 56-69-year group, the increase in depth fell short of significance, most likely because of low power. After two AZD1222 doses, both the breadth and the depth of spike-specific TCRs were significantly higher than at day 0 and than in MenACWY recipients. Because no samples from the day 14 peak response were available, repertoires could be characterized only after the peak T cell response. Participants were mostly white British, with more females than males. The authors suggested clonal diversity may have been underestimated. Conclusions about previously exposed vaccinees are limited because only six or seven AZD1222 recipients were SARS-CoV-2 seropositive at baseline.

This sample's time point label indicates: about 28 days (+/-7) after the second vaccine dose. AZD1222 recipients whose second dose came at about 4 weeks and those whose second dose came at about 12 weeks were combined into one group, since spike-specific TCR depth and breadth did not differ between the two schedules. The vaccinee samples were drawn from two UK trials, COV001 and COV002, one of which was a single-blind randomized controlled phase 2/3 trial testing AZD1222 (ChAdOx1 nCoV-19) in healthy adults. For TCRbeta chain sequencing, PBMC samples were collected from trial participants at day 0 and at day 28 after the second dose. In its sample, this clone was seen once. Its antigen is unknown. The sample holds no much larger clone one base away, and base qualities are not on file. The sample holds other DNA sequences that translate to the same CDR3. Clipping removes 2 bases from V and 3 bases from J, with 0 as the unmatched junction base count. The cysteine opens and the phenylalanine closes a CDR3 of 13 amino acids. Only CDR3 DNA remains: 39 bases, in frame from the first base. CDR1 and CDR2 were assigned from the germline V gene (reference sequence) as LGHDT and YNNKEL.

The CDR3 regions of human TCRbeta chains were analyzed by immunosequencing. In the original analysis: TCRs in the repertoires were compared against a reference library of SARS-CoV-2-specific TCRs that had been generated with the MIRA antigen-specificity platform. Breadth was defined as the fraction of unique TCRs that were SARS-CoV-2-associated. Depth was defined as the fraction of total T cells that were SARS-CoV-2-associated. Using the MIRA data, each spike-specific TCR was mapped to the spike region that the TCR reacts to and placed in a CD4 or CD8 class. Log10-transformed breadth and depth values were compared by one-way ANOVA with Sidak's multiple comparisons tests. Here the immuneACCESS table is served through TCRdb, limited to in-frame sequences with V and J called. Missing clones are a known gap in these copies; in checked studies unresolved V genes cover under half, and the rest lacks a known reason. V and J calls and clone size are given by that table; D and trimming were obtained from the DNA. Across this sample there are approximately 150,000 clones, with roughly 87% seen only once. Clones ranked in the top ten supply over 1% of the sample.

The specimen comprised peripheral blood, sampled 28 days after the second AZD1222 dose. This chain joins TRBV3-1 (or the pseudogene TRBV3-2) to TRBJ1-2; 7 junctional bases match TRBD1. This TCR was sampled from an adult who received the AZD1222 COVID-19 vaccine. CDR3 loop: CASSQTGDYGYTF. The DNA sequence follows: TGTGCCAGCAGCCAAACAGGGGACTATGGCTACACCTTC.